These 31 T cell receptor beta chains originate from one sample sequenced in a study of TIL therapy for anti-PD-1-resistant metastatic lung cancer. The time point was: pre-treatment sample, taken before nivolumab and TIL therapy. The tumor samples were excised metastases, mostly pleural nodules or supraclavicular lymph nodes. Sequencing used immunoSEQ v3. Sequenced by immunoSEQ multiplex PCR; TCRdb stores in-frame clones only, minus some. The sample has approximately 97,000 clones, roughly 65% seen once; the top ten hold about a tenth. Sequenced material: tumor tissue, taken at baseline. Every receptor here comes from a person between 25 and 79 years old with non-small cell lung cancer.

V usage is TRBV15 and J usage is TRBJ2-5; D may be TRBD2 (7 bases). Germline-derived CDR1 and CDR2 are LNHNV and YYDKDF (reference sequence). Trimming shortened V by 1 base and J by 3 bases, and 15 bases separated the two germline ends. This CDR3 is built from 16 residues. CDR3 protein: CATSRGGGGREETQYF. The CDR3 DNA reads as TGTGCCACCAGCAGAGGTGGGGGCGGGAGAGAAGAGACCCAGTACTTC. Complete variable domain (other parts from reference TRBV15 and TRBJ2-5): DAMVIQNPRYQVTQFGKPVTLSCSQTLNHNVMYWYQQKSSQAPKLLFHYYDKDFNNEADTPDNFQSRRPNTSFCFLDIRSPGLGDTAMYLCATSRGGGGREETQYFGPGTRLLVL.

This clone was counted only a few times. The chain links TRBV3-1 (or the pseudogene TRBV3-2) to TRBJ2-2, with D unresolved. The ends were cut back, 0 bases at V and 5 bases at J, with 16 bases in the middle. The CDR3 length is 17 residues. In germline, CDR1 is LGHDT, CDR2 YNNKEL (reference sequence). The CDR3 loop is CASSQERSWLGTGELFF. The CDR3 bases are TGTGCCAGCAGCCAAGAAAGATCCTGGTTGGGGACCGGGGAGCTGTTTTTT.

Only one count was recorded for this clone. This rearrangement joins TRBV29-1 to TRBJ1-1, with 7 bases matching TRBD1. In germline, CDR1 is SQVTM, CDR2 ANQGSEA. The CDR3 spans 12 residues. After removal of 6 bases from V and 3 bases from J, the junction contained 4 bases not matched to a gene. CDR3 nucleotides: TGCAGCGTGGGCAGGGGGTACACTGAAGCTTTCTTT. The encoded protein is CSVGRGYTEAFF.

This clone was recorded a few times. The chain is built from TRBV19 and TRBJ2-7; TRBD1 aligns across 9 bases. There are 14 residues in the CDR3. Germline CDR1 is LNHDA and CDR2 is SQIVND (reference sequence). Losses at the gene ends were 4 bases for V and 3 bases for J; bases not matched to a gene: 4. The CDR3 loop reads CASSSGTGNYEQYF. CDR3 in DNA: TGTGCCAGTAGTAGCGGGACAGGGAACTACGAGCAGTACTTC.

Here the CDR3 reads CASSIDRLAGADTQYF. The CDR3 DNA reads as TGTGCCAGTAGTATAGATCGACTAGCGGGGGCGGATACGCAGTATTTT. The rearrangement uses TRBV19 and TRBJ2-3; 12 nucleotides align to TRBD2. Germline CDR1 LNHDA, CDR2 SQIVND (reference sequence). The V and J ends lost 0 bases and 6 bases, in that order; junction bases with no gene match: 4. The CDR3 extends over 16 amino acids.

The chain is built from TRBV7-9 and TRBJ2-4; no firm D call. The CDR3 contains 14 residues. V was cut by 3 bases and J by 6 bases, with 12 bases left in between. Germline CDR1 and CDR2: SEHNR and FQNEAQ (reference sequence). DNA of the CDR3: TGTGCCAGCAGCTTTGGGCAAAACCTAAACATTCAGTACTTC. It encodes CASSFGQNLNIQYF.

The chain employs TRBV5-1 and TRBJ2-3, with D maybe TRBD2 (6 bases). V was cut by 5 bases and J by 1 base, with 17 bases left in between. The germline V gene encodes CDR1 SGHRS and CDR2 YFSETQ. The CDR3 runs to 16 residues. DNA for the CDR3: TGCGCCAGCAGTCATACGGGAGTGCGGGGCACAGATACGCAGTATTTT. Translating it yields CASSHTGVRGTDTQYF.

This sequence joins TRBV4-1 and TRBJ2-5, with 10 nucleotides matching TRBD1. CDR1 and CDR2 (germline): MGHRA, YSYEKL. The V segment lost 1 base and the J segment 5 bases; nucleotides outside the gene matches: 4. The CDR3 contains 15 residues. CDR3 DNA sequence: TGCGCCAGCAGCCAAGTGGACAGGGGGACGGAGACCCAGTACTTC. Amino acids: CASSQVDRGTETQYF.

This chain links TRBV10-2 with TRBJ2-7; 7 positions agree with TRBD1. The CDR3 contains 13 residues. Germline CDR1 is WSHSY and CDR2 is SAAADI. The trim removed 8 bases at V and 1 base at J, leaving 5 bases unmatched. CDR3 bases: TGCGCCAGCCCTAGGGACAGTTCCTACGAGCAGTACTTC. Protein product: CASPRDSSYEQYF.

This clone showed up just a few times. V gene TRBV14 combines with J gene TRBJ2-7; D is unclear. The CDR3 spans 13 residues. CDR1 is SGHDN, CDR2 FVKESK, per germline. V gave up 1 base and J gave up 3 bases, with 7 bases separating them. The CDR3 bases are TGTGCCAGCAGCCAAGTAAGATACTACGAGCAGTACTTC. This encodes CASSQVRYYEQYF.

The chain joins TRBV4-1 to TRBJ2-2, with 8 bases aligning to TRBD1. V lost 1 base to trimming and J lost 8 bases; unmatched junction nucleotides: 12. Germline V gene sequence: CDR1 MGHRA, CDR2 YSYEKL. This CDR3 has 17 residues. This CDR3 is CASSQGVGQGTFGELFF. CDR3 sequence (DNA): TGCGCCAGCAGCCAAGGTGTCGGACAGGGTACTTTTGGGGAGCTGTTTTTT.

The chain carries TRBV28 and TRBJ2-1, with TRBD1 identical over 10 bases. CDR1 is MDHEN, CDR2 SYDVKM, per germline. The CDR3 is 18 residues long. Trimming cost V 5 bases and J 0 bases; bases outside gene matches: 10. CDR3 residues: CASSPGQGPDSSYNEQFF. CDR3 bases: TGTGCCAGCAGTCCGGGACAGGGGCCCGATAGCTCCTACAATGAGCAGTTCTTC.

This clone appeared a single time. The chain employs TRBV6-1 and TRBJ2-4; D is undetermined. The V and J ends lost 0 bases and 0 bases respectively, with 6 bases between them. This CDR3 region has 15 residues. CDR1 is MNHNS and CDR2 is SASEGT in the germline V gene. This CDR3 is CASSEALIAKNIQYF. DNA for the CDR3: TGTGCCAGCAGTGAAGCGCTAATAGCCAAAAACATTCAGTACTTC.

The rearrangement uses TRBV11-2 and TRBJ2-5; the D gene could be TRBD1 or TRBD2 (5 bases each). Between the trimmed V and J ends, which lost 3 bases and 5 bases, there was a span of 10 bases. The CDR3 covers 13 residues. Germline-derived CDR1 and CDR2 are SGHAT and FQNNGV. The CDR3 DNA sequence: TGTGCCAGCAGCTTCACTAGGGGCGAGACCCAGTACTTC. Amino acid sequence: CASSFTRGETQYF. The full variable domain, completed using reference TRBV11-2 and TRBJ2-5, is EAGVAQSPRYKIIEKRQSVAFWCNPISGHATLYWYQQILGQGPKLLIQFQNNGVVDDSQLPKDRFSAERLKGVDSTLKIQPAKLEDSAVYLCASSFTRGETQYFGPGTRLLVL.

The CDR3 reads CASSSRVETQYF. The CDR3 DNA follows: TGTGCCAGCAGTTCCCGGGTAGAGACCCAGTACTTC. J is TRBJ2-5 and V is TRBV6-5; D uncertain. Germline V gene lookup returns CDR1 MNHEY and CDR2 SVGAGI. This CDR3 region has 12 residues. The V end lost 4 bases, the J end lost 4 bases, and 7 bases lay between the germline ends.

In its sample, this clone was seen a few times. The chain joins TRBV6-5 to TRBJ1-1; TRBD1 might be the D (6 bases). Trimming took 2 bases from V and 7 from J, leaving 17 bases between them. The CDR3 spans 15 residues. The germline V gene encodes CDR1 MNHEY and CDR2 SVGAGI. CDR3 bases: TGTGCCAGCAGTTACCACGGAAGGACAGATCTTGAAGCTTTCTTT. Translation gives CASSYHGRTDLEAFF.

The chain employs TRBV7-9 and TRBJ1-4; 7 positions match TRBD1. J gave up 5 bases and V 5 bases, and 5 bases lay outside the gene matches. CDR1 and CDR2 (germline): SEHNR, FQNEAQ (reference sequence). The CDR3 sequence is 14 residues long. In DNA, the CDR3 is TGTGCCAGCAGCCTGACAGGGATGAATGAAAAACTGTTTTTT. Its protein is CASSLTGMNEKLFF.

This chain links TRBV3-1 (or the pseudogene TRBV3-2) with TRBJ1-1, with D possibly TRBD1 on 5 matching bases. The CDR3 runs 13 residues. Looked up from germline, CDR1 is LGHDT and CDR2 is YNNKEL (reference sequence). Trimming shortened V by 1 base and J by 10 bases, and 13 bases separated the two germline ends. CDR3 in DNA: TGTGCCAGCAGCCAAGTCGGGGGGTTGATAGCTTTCTTT. Translating it yields CASSQVGGLIAFF.

V usage is TRBV11-1 and J usage is TRBJ1-5, with D possibly being TRBD1 (5 bases). Trimming pared 5 bases from V and 7 bases from J, leaving 12 bases between. The CDR3 length is 13 residues. Germline values: CDR1 SGHAT, CDR2 FQDESV (reference sequence). CDR3 in amino acids: CASSQGGGQPQHF. The CDR3 coding sequence is TGTGCCAGCAGCCAGGGAGGAGGCCAGCCCCAGCATTTT.

The CDR3 reads CASSETSGVSSYNSPLHF. The CDR3 DNA sequence: TGCGCCAGCAGCGAAACTTCAGGGGTGAGCTCCTATAATTCACCCCTCCACTTT. The chain combines TRBV4-1 with TRBJ1-6; D possibly corresponds to TRBD1 (6 bases). With 5 bases removed from V and 0 bases from J, the gap between germline ends came to 17 bases. The CDR3 loop spans 18 amino acids. CDR1 is MGHRA and CDR2 is YSYEKL in the germline V gene.

The chain has TRBV7-9 and TRBJ1-1, with TRBD1 matching 11 bases. Germline CDR1 is SEHNR and CDR2 is FQNEAQ (reference sequence). The V and J ends lost 4 bases and 3 bases, in that order; junction bases with no gene match: 10. This CDR3 contains 17 residues. CDR3 amino acids: CASSSGQGARLDTEAFF. The CDR3 region has the DNA TGTGCCAGCAGCTCCGGACAGGGGGCGCGTCTGGACACTGAAGCTTTCTTT.

The gene calls are TRBV28 and TRBJ1-5, with TRBD1 as a possible D gene (6 bases). CDR1 and CDR2 from the germline V gene are MDHEN and SYDVKM. CDR3 length: 15 residues. Trimming shortened V by 6 bases and J by 6 bases, and 18 bases separated the two germline ends. The CDR3 coding sequence is TGTGCCAGCAGCCCGCAGGCGGGGGGGGCTCAGCCCCAGCATTTT. This gives the protein CASSPQAGGAQPQHF.

The chain carries TRBV29-1 and TRBJ2-6, with a tentative D call TRBD1 (5 bases). Trimming stripped 5 bases from V and 0 bases from J, with 14 bases between. This CDR3 has 16 residues. The V gene's germline CDR1 is SQVTM and CDR2 ANQGSEA. The CDR3 DNA reads TGCAGCGTTTCTAAGGACACTGACTCTGGGGCCAACGTCCTGACTTTC. Its protein product is CSVSKDTDSGANVLTF.

This chain joins TRBV13 and TRBJ2-7; 11 bases line up with TRBD1. V lost 0 bases and J lost 2; bases outside the gene matches: 3. Per germline, CDR1 PRHDT and CDR2 FYEKMQ (reference sequence). The CDR3 consists of 16 residues. The CDR3 DNA follows: TGTGCCAGCAGCTTAGGTTTGGGACAGGGGGCCTACGAGCAGTACTTC. Translated, it gives CASSLGLGQGAYEQYF.

V and J are TRBV29-1 and TRBJ2-7; 13 nucleotides line up with TRBD2. Germline V CDR1 and CDR2: SQVTM, ANQGSEA. The junction had 1 base not matched to a gene; V was cut back by 4 bases and J by 4 bases. This CDR3 has 13 residues. DNA of the CDR3: TGCAGCGTTGGACTAGCGGGAGGTTACGAGCAGTACTTC. Amino acids: CSVGLAGGYEQYF.

As concerns this clone: A read error may account for a junction end that differs from germline. V and J are TRBV20-1 and TRBJ2-2; the D is unclear. The CDR3 sequence is 11 residues long. Germline assignment: CDR1 DFQATT and CDR2 SNEGSKA (reference sequence). The CDR3, as DNA: TGCAGTGCTGGAGACGCCGGGGAGCTGTTTTTT. Translated: CSAGDAGELFF.

The table lists this clone with a few counts. The chain couples TRBV5-4 to TRBJ2-7, with TRBD1 matching 11 bases. V lost 4 bases and J lost 1; bases outside the gene matches: 1. The CDR3 length is 14 residues. Per the germline V gene, CDR1 is SGHNT and CDR2 is YYREEE (reference sequence). The chain's CDR3 is CASSRDRGSYEQYF. In nucleotides, the CDR3 is TGTGCCAGCAGCCGGGACAGGGGGTCCTACGAGCAGTACTTC.

The chain has TRBV7-9 and TRBJ1-4; TRBD1 agrees at 7 bases. V lost 8 bases and J lost 8; bases outside the gene matches: 8. This CDR3 is built from 13 residues. Germline loops: CDR1 SEHNR, CDR2 FQNEAQ (reference sequence). CDR3 DNA sequence: TGTGCCAGCCAGGGGGACAAGGCCGAAAAACTGTTTTTT. Amino acids: CASQGDKAEKLFF.

This sequence joins TRBV20-1 and TRBJ1-5, with unresolved D. Germline assignment: CDR1 DFQATT and CDR2 SNEGSKA (reference sequence). The CDR3 runs to 12 residues. The V and J ends lost 3 bases and 11 bases respectively, with 14 bases between them. CDR3 in DNA: TGCAGTGCTAGTTCGGCCGAGCAGGCCCAGCATTTT. This translates into CSASSAEQAQHF.

V gene TRBV11-2 combines with J gene TRBJ2-1, with D perhaps TRBD2 (5 bases). CDR1 SGHAT and CDR2 FQNNGV come from the germline V gene. V was pared by 3 bases and J by 4 bases, with 13 bases between. The CDR3 extends over 15 amino acids. The CDR3 sequence is CASSLDSRPYNEQFF. CDR3 nucleotide sequence: TGTGCCAGCAGCTTGGACTCCCGTCCATACAATGAGCAGTTCTTC.

The CDR3 DNA reads TGTGCCAGCAGCCGCCGACAGGGTCTCTCCTACAATGAGCAGTTCTTC. It translates to CASSRRQGLSYNEQFF. The chain carries TRBV7-6 and TRBJ2-1; 7 bases line up with TRBD1. This CDR3 spans 16 amino acids. Germline values: CDR1 SGHVS, CDR2 FNYEAQ. The junction had 7 bases not matched to a gene; V was cut back by 5 bases and J by 0 bases.